A selection of T cell receptor beta chains follows, all from one sample in a study of OX40 agonist ivuxolimab in advanced cancers. Profiling relied on immunoSEQ multiplex PCR, and the TCRdb table lists in-frame clones only, not all of them. The sample holds more than 100,000 clones, 93% seen once. The sequencing here drew on CD4+ or CD8+ T cells sorted from blood, taken in a trial of the OX40 agonist ivuxolimab. The source of these receptors is an adult with an advanced solid tumor such as melanoma, head and neck, liver or kidney cancer. Each CDR3 is given with its conserved first and last residue. Fields, in order: D gene, J gene, clone size, V gene, CDR3 protein, CDR3 DNA. D genes are given only for firm matches. Where a row states a size, it is once, few, many or the class of an expanded clone; other rows omit it.

>NA|TRBJ1-1|NA|TRBV9
CASSYIPAVEAFF
TGTGCCAGCAGCTACATCCCAGCAGTTGAAGCTTTCTTT
>NA|TRBJ1-6|NA|TRBV5-4
CASSLVATGLRPSNSPLHF
TGTGCCAGCAGCTTGGTGGCGACGGGACTCCGTCCCTCTAATTCACCCCTCCACTTT
>NA|TRBJ2-1|NA|TRBV28
CASSPGVFGDNEQFF
TGTGCCAGCAGCCCGGGTGTTTTCGGGGACAATGAGCAGTTCTTC
>NA|TRBJ2-3|NA|TRBV7-2
CASSFARLGSGQYF
TGTGCCAGCAGCTTTGCCCGACTGGGGTCGGGGCAGTATTTT
>TRBD2|TRBJ2-3|NA|TRBV7-2
CASTRRASGRDTQYF
TGTGCCAGCACCCGGAGGGCTAGCGGGAGAGATACGCAGTATTTT
>NA|TRBJ1-2|NA|TRBV28
CASSLSGIRYGYTF
TGTGCCAGCAGTTTATCAGGGATACGCTATGGCTACACCTTC
>NA|TRBJ2-1|NA|TRBV28
CASSARGFEQFF
TGTGCCAGCAGCGCGAGGGGTTTCGAGCAGTTCTTC
>TRBD2|TRBJ2-1|NA|TRBV5-1
CASSPGLAGGPVYNEQFF
TGCGCCAGCAGCCCTGGACTAGCGGGAGGGCCGGTCTACAATGAGCAGTTCTTC
>NA|TRBJ1-1|NA|TRBV6-5
CASSSGGRAFF
TGTGCCAGCAGTTCCGGAGGCAGAGCTTTCTTT
>NA|TRBJ1-1|once|TRBV7-9
CASRRQLNTEAFF
TGTGCCAGCAGGCGACAGTTAAACACTGAAGCTTTCTTT
>NA|TRBJ2-3|NA|TRBV4-3
CASSQEGRGPATDTQYF
TGCGCCAGCAGCCAAGAGGGGAGGGGGCCGGCGACGGATACGCAGTATTTT
>TRBD2|TRBJ2-1|once|TRBV5-1
CASSFPSGGLSSYNEQFF
TGCGCCAGCAGCTTCCCTAGCGGGGGGCTTAGCTCCTACAATGAGCAGTTCTTC
>TRBD1|TRBJ2-2|NA|TRBV11-2
CASSLVGQGATGELFF
TGTGCCAGCAGCTTAGTAGGACAGGGGGCGACCGGGGAGCTGTTTTTT
>NA|TRBJ2-1|NA|TRBV18
CASSPGNLYNEQFF
TGTGCCAGCTCACCAGGAAACCTCTACAATGAGCAGTTCTTC
>TRBD1|TRBJ1-3|NA|TRBV5-4
CASSLVVGTASGNTIYF
TGTGCCAGCAGCTTGGTAGTGGGGACAGCCTCTGGAAACACCATATATTTT
>NA|TRBJ2-1|NA|TRBV5-1
CASSLGKSAGPGDEQFF
TGCGCCAGCAGCTTGGGCAAGAGTGCGGGGCCGGGGGATGAGCAGTTCTTC
>NA|TRBJ1-5|few|TRBV7-2
CASSFQGGNQPQHF
TGTGCCAGCAGTTTTCAGGGAGGCAATCAGCCCCAGCATTTT
>NA|TRBJ2-7|once|TRBV4-1
CASSQEYWDEQYF
TGCGCCAGCAGCCAAGAATACTGGGACGAGCAGTACTTC
>NA|TRBJ2-6|NA|TRBV21-1
CASSIYLRRGGANVLTF
TGTGCCAGCAGCATCTACCTCCGTCGAGGAGGGGCCAACGTCCTGACTTTC
>NA|TRBJ2-6|once|TRBV1
CTSSCACAQSRANVLTF
TGCACCAGCAGCTGCGCTTGTGCACAAAGTCGGGCCAACGTCCTGACTTTC
>TRBD1|TRBJ2-2|NA|TRBV19
CASSPPLGRRQGATGELFF
TGTGCCAGTAGTCCCCCCTTGGGACGGCGGCAGGGGGCAACCGGGGAGCTGTTTTTT
>TRBD1|TRBJ2-7|NA|TRBV29-1
CSVEDTGAGVSEQYF
TGCAGCGTTGAAGATACAGGGGCTGGGGTTTCCGAGCAGTACTTC
>NA|TRBJ1-1|NA|TRBV7-3
CASSSQGPSTEAFF
TGTGCCAGCAGCTCACAGGGACCGAGCACTGAAGCTTTCTTT
>NA|TRBJ2-1|NA|TRBV7-3
CASSLTGSGPPMTYNEQFF
TGTGCCAGCAGCTTAACAGGTAGTGGACCTCCTATGACATACAATGAGCAGTTCTTC
>TRBD1|TRBJ1-4|NA|TRBV19
CASSLNWGTANEKLFF
TGTGCCAGTAGTCTAAACTGGGGGACAGCGAATGAAAAACTGTTTTTT
>TRBD2|TRBJ2-7|NA|TRBV28
CASSFGLAGNYEQYF
TGTGCCAGCAGTTTTGGGTTAGCGGGGAACTACGAGCAGTACTTC
>TRBD2|TRBJ2-3|NA|TRBV4-3
CASSQVASGFTDTQYF
TGCGCCAGCAGCCAAGTTGCTAGCGGCTTCACAGATACGCAGTATTTT
>NA|TRBJ1-6|NA|TRBV15
CATGGGIYNSPLHF
TGTGCCACCGGAGGAGGTATCTATAATTCACCCCTCCACTTT
>NA|TRBJ2-5|NA|TRBV10-2
CASSDFTVQETQYF
TGCGCCAGCAGTGATTTTACAGTTCAAGAGACCCAGTACTTC
>TRBD2|TRBJ2-3|NA|TRBV5-4
CASSLTSAGIASDTQYF
TGTGCCAGCAGCTTGACTAGCGCGGGTATCGCTTCAGATACGCAGTATTTT
>NA|TRBJ1-3|NA|TRBV11-3
CASSPTGGNTIYF
TGTGCCAGCAGCCCGACGGGGGGAAACACCATATATTTT
>TRBD2|TRBJ2-3|NA|TRBV7-9
CASSRGLAGGYTDTQYF
TGTGCCAGCAGCAGGGGACTAGCGGGGGGATACACAGATACGCAGTATTTT
>NA|TRBJ2-7|NA|TRBV18
CASSPMHGDYEQYF
TGTGCCAGCTCACCAATGCACGGGGACTACGAGCAGTACTTC
>NA|TRBJ1-4|NA|TRBV28
CASSTGGTNEKLFF
TGTGCCAGCAGTACCGGGGGTACTAATGAAAAACTGTTTTTT
>TRBD1|TRBJ2-2|NA|TRBV7-6
CASSLVGQGITGELFF
TGTGCCAGCAGCTTAGTCGGACAGGGGATCACCGGGGAGCTGTTTTTT
>NA|TRBJ1-2|NA|TRBV28
CASSSSGYYGYTF
TGTGCCAGCAGTTCGTCAGGGTACTATGGCTACACCTTC
>NA|TRBJ2-5|NA|TRBV7-8
CASSLGGVYQETQYF
TGTGCCAGCAGCTTGGGGGGAGTGTACCAAGAGACCCAGTACTTC
>NA|TRBJ2-6|NA|TRBV25-1
CASSDPTEPRGANVLTF
TGTGCCAGCAGTGACCCGACAGAGCCCCGCGGGGCCAACGTCCTGACTTTC
>TRBD1|TRBJ1-1|NA|TRBV28
CASSHSGTVIPEAFF
TGTGCCAGCAGTCATTCCGGGACAGTGATACCTGAAGCTTTCTTT
>NA|TRBJ2-5|NA|TRBV5-1
CASGKGGYQETQYF
TGCGCCAGCGGTAAAGGGGGGTACCAAGAGACCCAGTACTTC
>NA|TRBJ1-5|NA|TRBV27
CASSFRYYSNQPQHF
TGTGCCAGCAGTTTCCGATATTATAGCAATCAGCCCCAGCATTTT
>NA|TRBJ2-1|NA|TRBV28
CASSPGGVVDNEQFF
TGTGCCAGCAGTCCCGGAGGAGTAGTAGACAATGAGCAGTTCTTC
>NA|TRBJ2-1|once|TRBV7-2
CASSLGFEQFF
TGTGCCAGCAGCTTAGGGTTTGAGCAGTTCTTC
>NA|TRBJ2-1|once|TRBV19
CASSIDQGNTGNEQFF
TGTGCCAGTAGTATAGATCAAGGTAACACGGGAAATGAGCAGTTCTTC
>NA|TRBJ1-1|NA|TRBV7-2
CASSVYAQGVTEAFF
TGTGCCAGCAGCGTGTACGCCCAAGGGGTCACTGAAGCTTTCTTT
>NA|TRBJ1-4|NA|TRBV5-1
CASSLAATNEKLFF
TGCGCCAGCAGCTTGGCAGCAACTAATGAAAAACTGTTTTTT